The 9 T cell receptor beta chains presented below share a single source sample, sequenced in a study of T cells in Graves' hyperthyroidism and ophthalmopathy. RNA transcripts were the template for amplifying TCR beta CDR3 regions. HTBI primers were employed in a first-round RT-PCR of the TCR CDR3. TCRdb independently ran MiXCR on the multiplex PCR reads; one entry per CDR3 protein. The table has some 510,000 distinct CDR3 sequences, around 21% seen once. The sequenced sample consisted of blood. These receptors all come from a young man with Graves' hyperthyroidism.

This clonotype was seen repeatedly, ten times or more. CDR3 sequence (DNA): TGCGCCAGCAGCCCGAGGGGCACGGACTGGCACTATGGCTACACCTTC. This codes for CASSPRGTDWHYGYTF. V gene TRBV5-1 combines with J gene TRBJ1-2; TRBD1 is a possible D gene (5 bases). This CDR3 is built from 16 residues. CDR1 is SGHRS and CDR2 is YFSETQ in the germline V gene. V was shortened by 4 bases and J by 3 bases, with 19 bases between the two germline ends.

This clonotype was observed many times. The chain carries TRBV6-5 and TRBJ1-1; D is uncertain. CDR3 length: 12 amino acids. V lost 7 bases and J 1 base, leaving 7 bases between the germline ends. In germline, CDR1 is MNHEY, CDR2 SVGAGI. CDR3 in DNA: TGTGCCAGCATTAAAGGGAACACTGAAGCTTTCTTT. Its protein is CASIKGNTEAFF.

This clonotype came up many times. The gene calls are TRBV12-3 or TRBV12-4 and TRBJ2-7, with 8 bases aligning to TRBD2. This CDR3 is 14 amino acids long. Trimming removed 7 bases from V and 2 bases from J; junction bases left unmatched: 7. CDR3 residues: CASNAGGETYEQYF. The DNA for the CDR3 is TGTGCCAGCAACGCCGGGGGGGAGACCTACGAGCAGTACTTC.

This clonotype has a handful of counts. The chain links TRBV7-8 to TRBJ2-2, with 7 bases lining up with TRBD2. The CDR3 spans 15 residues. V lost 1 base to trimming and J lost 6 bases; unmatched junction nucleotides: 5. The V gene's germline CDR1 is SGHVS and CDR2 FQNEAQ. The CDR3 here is CASSLVGGGSGELFF. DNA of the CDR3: TGTGCCAGCAGCTTAGTTGGGGGGGGGTCCGGGGAGCTGTTTTTT.

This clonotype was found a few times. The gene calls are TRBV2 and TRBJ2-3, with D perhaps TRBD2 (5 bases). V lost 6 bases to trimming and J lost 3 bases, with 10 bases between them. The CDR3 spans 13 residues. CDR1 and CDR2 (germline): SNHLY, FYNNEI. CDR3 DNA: TGTGCCAGCAGACGGACTTATACAGATACGCAGTATTTT. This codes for CASRRTYTDTQYF.

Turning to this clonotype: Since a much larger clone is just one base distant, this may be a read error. The CDR3 region is CAISEVSYEKYF. The CDR3 DNA sequence: TGTGCCATCAGTGAGGTCAGCTACGAGAAGTACTTC. The chain uses TRBV10-3 and TRBJ2-7; D uncertain. Germline V gives CDR1 ENHRY, CDR2 SYGVKD. The CDR3 is made up of 12 amino acids.

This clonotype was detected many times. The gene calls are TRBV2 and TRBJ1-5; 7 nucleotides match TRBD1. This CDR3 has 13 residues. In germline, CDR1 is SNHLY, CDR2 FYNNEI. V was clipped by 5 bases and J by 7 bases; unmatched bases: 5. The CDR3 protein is CASSTRGDQPQHF. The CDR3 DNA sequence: TGTGCCAGCAGTACCAGGGGGGACCAGCCCCAGCATTTT.

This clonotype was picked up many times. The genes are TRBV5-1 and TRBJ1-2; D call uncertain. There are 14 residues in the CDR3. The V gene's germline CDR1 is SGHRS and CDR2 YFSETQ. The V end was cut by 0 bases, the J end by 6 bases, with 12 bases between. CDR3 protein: CASSLEGQADGYTF. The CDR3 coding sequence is TGCGCCAGCAGCTTGGAAGGCCAGGCGGATGGCTACACCTTC.

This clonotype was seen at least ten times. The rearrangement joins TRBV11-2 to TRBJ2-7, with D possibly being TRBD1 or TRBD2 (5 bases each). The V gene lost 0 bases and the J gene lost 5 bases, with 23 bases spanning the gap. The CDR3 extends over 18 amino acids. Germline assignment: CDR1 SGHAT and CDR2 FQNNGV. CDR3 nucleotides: TGTGCCAGCAGCTTAGATATGCCCGAAGGCAGGGAGAACCACGAGCAGTACTTC. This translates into CASSLDMPEGRENHEQYF.